This record looks at one TCR beta chain sequence and its context. The assay was immunoSEQ multiplex PCR, and TCRdb's table has in-frame clones only and misses some. The profile shows about 2 million clones, about 94% of them singletons. This record comes from a study of shared clonotypes between healthy human individuals. CD45RO-negative, CCR7-selected cells formed the naive CD8 fraction, which excluded terminally differentiated effector memory CD45RA+ cells. Sequenced input: naive CD8+ T cells sorted from blood. The receptor was derived from a man between 18 and 29 years old in good health.

The chain's CDR3 is CASILAGGPTGELFF. DNA for the CDR3: TGTGCCAGCATCTTAGCGGGAGGGCCGACCGGGGAGCTGTTTTTT. V gene TRBV6-6 combines with J gene TRBJ2-2, with 11 positions matching TRBD2. The CDR3 has 15 amino acids. The junction had 6 bases not matched to a gene; V was cut back by 7 bases and J by 5 bases. The germline V gene has CDR1 MNHNY and CDR2 SVGAGI (reference sequence).